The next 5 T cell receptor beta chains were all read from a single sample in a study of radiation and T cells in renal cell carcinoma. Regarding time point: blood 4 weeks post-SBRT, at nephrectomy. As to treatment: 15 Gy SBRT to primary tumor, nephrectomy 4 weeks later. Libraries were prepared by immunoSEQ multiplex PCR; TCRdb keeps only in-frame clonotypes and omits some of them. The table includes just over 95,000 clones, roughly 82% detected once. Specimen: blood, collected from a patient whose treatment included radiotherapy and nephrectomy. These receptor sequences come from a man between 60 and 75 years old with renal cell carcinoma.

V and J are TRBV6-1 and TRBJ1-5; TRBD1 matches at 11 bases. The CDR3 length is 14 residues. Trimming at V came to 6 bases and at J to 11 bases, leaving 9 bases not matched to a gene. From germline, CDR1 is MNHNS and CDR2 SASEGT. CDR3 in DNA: TGTGCCAGCAGCCCCGGGACAGGGGGAAGAGCCCAGCATTTT. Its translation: CASSPGTGGRAQHF.

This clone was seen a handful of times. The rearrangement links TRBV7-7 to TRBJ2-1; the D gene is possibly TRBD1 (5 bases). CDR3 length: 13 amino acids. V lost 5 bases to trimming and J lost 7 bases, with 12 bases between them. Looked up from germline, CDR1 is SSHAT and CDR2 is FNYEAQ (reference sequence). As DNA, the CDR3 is TGTGCCAGCAGCCCGGCAGGGAAGAATGAGCAGTTCTTC. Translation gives CASSPAGKNEQFF.

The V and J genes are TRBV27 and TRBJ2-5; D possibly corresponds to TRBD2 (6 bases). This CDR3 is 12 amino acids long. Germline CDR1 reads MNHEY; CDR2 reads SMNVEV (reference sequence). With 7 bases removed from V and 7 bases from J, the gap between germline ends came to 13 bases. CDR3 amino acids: CASNFPAGTQYF. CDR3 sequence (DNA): TGTGCCAGCAATTTCCCAGCGGGGACCCAGTACTTC.

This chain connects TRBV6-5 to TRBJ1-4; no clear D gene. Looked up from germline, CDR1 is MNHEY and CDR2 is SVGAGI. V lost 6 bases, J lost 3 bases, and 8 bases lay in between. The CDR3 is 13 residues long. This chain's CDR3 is CASSPLANEKLFF. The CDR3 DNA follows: TGTGCCAGCAGCCCCTTGGCTAATGAAAAACTGTTTTTT.

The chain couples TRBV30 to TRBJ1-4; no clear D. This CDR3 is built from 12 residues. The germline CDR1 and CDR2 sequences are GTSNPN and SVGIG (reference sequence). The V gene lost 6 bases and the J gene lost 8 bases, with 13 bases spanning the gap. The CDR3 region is CACHRASEKLFF. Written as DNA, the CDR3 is TGTGCCTGTCACCGGGCCTCGGAAAAACTGTTTTTT.